Each of the 21 T cell receptor beta chains below was sequenced from the same sample in a study of radiotherapy plus CTLA-4 blockade in lung cancer. Using immunoSEQ multiplex PCR, the repertoire was profiled, and TCRdb retains in-frame clones only, with some absent. The table includes under 3,000 clones, around 78% detected once. This material consisted of tumor tissue, taken from a patient treated with radiotherapy plus ipilimumab. The receptors stem from a human donor with non-small cell lung cancer that progressed on radiotherapy plus ipilimumab.

The chain uses TRBV9 and TRBJ2-1; 9 bases line up with TRBD1. Trimming removed 2 bases from V and 4 bases from J; junction bases left unmatched: 4. The CDR3 has 15 amino acids. Per the germline V gene, CDR1 is SGDLS and CDR2 is YYNGEE. The CDR3 nucleotides are TGTGCCAGCAGCGTTACCGGGACAGGGTACAATGAGCAGTTCTTC. Protein: CASSVTGTGYNEQFF.

The chain has TRBV5-1 and TRBJ2-5; 9 positions agree with TRBD2. Unmatched junction bases numbered 7, after V lost 2 bases and J lost 5 bases. Looked up from germline, CDR1 is SGHRS and CDR2 is YFSETQ. This CDR3 has 15 residues. CDR3 protein: CASSLTGTSRETQYF. CDR3 coding DNA: TGCGCCAGCAGCTTAACCGGGACTAGCAGGGAGACCCAGTACTTC.

The chain employs TRBV7-9 and TRBJ2-1; 11 nucleotides agree with TRBD2. Per germline, CDR1 SEHNR and CDR2 FQNEAQ (reference sequence). Germline trimming cut 1 base from V and 7 bases from J; bases unmatched to any gene: 6. The CDR3 covers 16 residues. CDR3 coding DNA: TGTGCCAGCAGCTTAGGCCCAGCTAGCGGGGGGAATGAGCAGTTCTTC. It specifies CASSLGPASGGNEQFF.

The gene calls are TRBV29-1 and TRBJ2-5; perhaps TRBD2 as D (6 bases). CDR1 is SQVTM, CDR2 ANQGSEA, per germline. Trimming pared 2 bases from V and 4 bases from J, leaving 14 bases between. This CDR3 comprises 14 residues. The CDR3 DNA reads TGCAGCGTTGAAATCGGGGGTAGAGGAGAGACCCAGTACTTC. Translated, it gives CSVEIGGRGETQYF.

The chain joins TRBV4-3 to TRBJ1-1; D may be TRBD1 (5 bases). The CDR3 consists of 16 residues. Deletions cut 0 bases from V and 4 bases from J, with 15 bases between. The germline V gene has CDR1 LGHNA and CDR2 YSLEER. The CDR3 DNA is TGCGCCAGCAGCCAAGATCTCTGGGGTCAGGGCACTGAAGCTTTCTTT. Protein product: CASSQDLWGQGTEAFF.

The V call is TRBV4-3, the J call TRBJ2-3; 10 bases are a match to TRBD2. CDR3 length: 15 amino acids. The V gene's germline CDR1 is LGHNA and CDR2 YSLEER. J lost 2 bases, V lost 2 bases, and 1 base had no gene match. The DNA for the CDR3 is TGCGCCAGCAGCCAAAGCGGGGGGGCCACAGATACGCAGTATTTT. It codes for CASSQSGGATDTQYF.

The chain uses TRBV7-2 and TRBJ2-4; 8 positions agree with TRBD1. Germline CDR1 and CDR2: SGHTA and FQGNSA. The CDR3 contains 15 residues. With V trimmed by 1 base and J by 6 bases, 5 bases remained unmatched. This CDR3 is CASSLVLTGANIQYF. Written as DNA, the CDR3 is TGTGCCAGCAGCTTAGTTTTGACAGGGGCAAACATTCAGTACTTC.

J is TRBJ2-5 and V is TRBV7-2; D gene uncertain. The CDR3 has 13 amino acids. V was shortened by 5 bases and J by 1 base, with 8 bases between the two germline ends. The germline gives CDR1 SGHTA, CDR2 FQGNSA. CDR3: CASSRAVQETQYF. CDR3 bases: TGTGCCAGCAGCAGGGCAGTCCAAGAGACCCAGTACTTC.

This rearrangement joins TRBV2 to TRBJ1-5, with a tentative D call TRBD1 (5 bases). The CDR3 totals 14 residues. Deletions cut 4 bases from V and 5 bases from J, with 12 bases between. Per the germline V gene, CDR1 is SNHLY and CDR2 is FYNNEI. This chain's CDR3 is CASSAGTSDQPQHF. The CDR3 DNA sequence: TGTGCCAGCAGTGCCGGGACCTCGGATCAGCCCCAGCATTTT.

Here the CDR3 reads CASSPDRAVAGELFF. In DNA, the CDR3 is TGTGCCAGCTCCCCGGACAGGGCGGTCGCCGGGGAGCTGTTTTTT. J is TRBJ2-2 and V is TRBV18, with TRBD1 matching over 8 bases. The CDR3 sequence is 15 residues long. V lost 6 bases and J lost 6; bases outside the gene matches: 9. Germline loops: CDR1 KGHSH, CDR2 LQKENI.

The J gene is TRBJ2-1, the V gene TRBV29-1; 10 nucleotides agree with TRBD1. Looked up from germline, CDR1 is SQVTM and CDR2 is ANQGSEA. The CDR3 loop spans 13 amino acids. The V gene end was trimmed by 7 bases and the J gene end by 5 bases; junction bases not matched to a gene: 5. The CDR3 DNA reads as TGCAGCGCCGCGGGACAGGGGAACAATGAGCAGTTCTTC. Its translation: CSAAGQGNNEQFF.

This chain uses TRBV27 with TRBJ1-2, with D possibly matching TRBD1 (6 bases). This CDR3 region has 15 residues. V shed 0 bases and J shed 4 bases, with 12 bases lying between them. Germline CDR1 and CDR2: MNHEY and SMNVEV (reference sequence). The CDR3 here is CASSLSLRGTYGYTF. As DNA, the CDR3 is TGTGCCAGCAGTTTATCGTTAAGGGGGACCTATGGCTACACCTTC.

The chain combines TRBV28 with TRBJ1-4, with 10 bases identical to TRBD1. J was trimmed by 11 bases and V by 8 bases; bases with no gene match: 8. Germline CDR1 and CDR2: MDHEN and SYDVKM. The CDR3 extends over 13 amino acids. The CDR3 sequence: CASLGTGVLKLFF. The CDR3 coding sequence is TGTGCCAGCCTCGGGACAGGGGTTCTCAAACTGTTTTTT.

This clone occurred a few times. The chain employs TRBV28 and TRBJ1-4, with 8 bases matching TRBD1. Germline-derived CDR1 and CDR2 are MDHEN and SYDVKM. V lost 4 bases, J lost 0 bases, and 7 bases stayed unmatched. The CDR3 covers 17 residues. In DNA form, the CDR3 reads TGTGCCAGCAGTTCGACAGGGGAAGGTTCAACTAATGAAAAACTGTTTTTT. Translating it yields CASSSTGEGSTNEKLFF.

The J gene is TRBJ2-7, the V gene TRBV18, with 10 bases matching TRBD1. Per the germline V gene, CDR1 is KGHSH and CDR2 is LQKENI. Trimming at V came to 3 bases and at J to 0 bases, leaving 5 bases not matched to a gene. This CDR3 spans 16 amino acids. The CDR3 bases are TGTGCCAGCTCACCGCCTGGACAGGGGGGCTCCTACGAGCAGTACTTC. Translated, it gives CASSPPGQGGSYEQYF.

As regards this clone: The junction differs from germline at one of its ends, possibly a read error. Other DNA variants within this sample encode the same CDR3. The CDR3 sequence is CASSIGSSGANVLTF. The CDR3, as DNA: TGTGCCAGTAGCATAGGGAGCTCTGGGGCCAACGTTCTGACTTTC. V and J are TRBV19 and TRBJ2-6; D possibly uses TRBD1 or TRBD2 (5 bases each). Looked up from germline, CDR1 is LNHDA and CDR2 is SQIVND (reference sequence). This CDR3 has 15 residues.

The V call is TRBV9, the J call TRBJ2-4, with D possibly matching TRBD2 (6 bases). In germline, CDR1 is SGDLS, CDR2 YYNGEE. The CDR3 spans 17 residues. The germline V and J ends were trimmed by 0 bases and 8 bases, with 21 bases remaining between them. Here the CDR3 DNA reads TGTGCCAGCAGCGTAGGGGCGGGGATCCCGCCGGGGGACATTCAGTACTTC. Translated, it gives CASSVGAGIPPGDIQYF.

The chain combines TRBV19 with TRBJ1-5; maybe TRBD1 (5 bases). CDR3 length equals 14 residues. Germline V gene sequence: CDR1 LNHDA, CDR2 SQIVND (reference sequence). The V gene lost 1 base and the J gene lost 4 bases, with 8 bases spanning the gap. CDR3 sequence reads: CASSIAQDNQPQHF. In DNA, the CDR3 is TGTGCCAGTAGTATAGCACAGGATAATCAGCCCCAGCATTTT.

This sequence joins TRBV28 and TRBJ2-5; 9 bases align to TRBD1. The length of the CDR3 is 14 residues. Germline lookup yields CDR1 MDHEN and CDR2 SYDVKM. J was trimmed by 5 bases and V by 2 bases; bases with no gene match: 3. The CDR3 loop reads CASSLGGQGETQYF. CDR3 in DNA: TGTGCCAGCAGTTTAGGAGGACAGGGGGAGACCCAGTACTTC. Full variable domain (remainder filled in from reference TRBV28 and TRBJ2-5): DVKVTQSSRYLVKRTGEKVFLECVQDMDHENMFWYRQDPGLGLRLIYFSYDVKMKEKGDIPEGYSVSREKKERFSLILESASTNQTSMYLCASSLGGQGETQYFGPGTRLLVL.

The rearrangement links TRBV5-8 to TRBJ1-6, with a weak D call TRBD1 (6 bases). The CDR3 length is 16 residues. From germline, CDR1 is SGHTS and CDR2 YDEGEE. V was pared by 3 bases and J by 8 bases, with 18 bases between. This CDR3 is CASSSSGTRGDSPLHF. DNA of the CDR3: TGTGCCAGCAGCTCATCCGGGACACGGGGAGATTCACCCCTCCACTTT.

This clone was counted a few times. The DNA of the CDR3 is TGTGCCAGCAGCTTAGGGCACTCTGGGGCCAACGTCCTGACTTTC. Amino acid sequence: CASSLGHSGANVLTF. The rearrangement links TRBV11-1 to TRBJ2-6; no clear D. V was cut by 1 base and J by 0 bases, with 4 bases left in between. Germline loops: CDR1 SGHAT, CDR2 FQDESV (reference sequence). This CDR3 is built from 15 residues.